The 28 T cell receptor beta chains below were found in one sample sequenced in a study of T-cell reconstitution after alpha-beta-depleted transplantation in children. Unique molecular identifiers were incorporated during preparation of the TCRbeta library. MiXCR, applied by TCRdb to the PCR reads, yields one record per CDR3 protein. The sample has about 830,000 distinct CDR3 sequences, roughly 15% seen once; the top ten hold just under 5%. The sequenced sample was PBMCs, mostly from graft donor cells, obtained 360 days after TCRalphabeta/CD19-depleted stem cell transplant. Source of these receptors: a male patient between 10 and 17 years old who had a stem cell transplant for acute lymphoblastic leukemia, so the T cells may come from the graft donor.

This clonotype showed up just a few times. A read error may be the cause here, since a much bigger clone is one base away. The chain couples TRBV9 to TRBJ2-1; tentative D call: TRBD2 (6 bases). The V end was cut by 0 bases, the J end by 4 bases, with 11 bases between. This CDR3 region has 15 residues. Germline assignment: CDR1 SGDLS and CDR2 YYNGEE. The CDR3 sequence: CASSVGIAEYNEQFF. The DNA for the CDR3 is TGTGCCAGCAGCGTAGGAATAGCGGAGTACAATGAGCAGTTCTTC.

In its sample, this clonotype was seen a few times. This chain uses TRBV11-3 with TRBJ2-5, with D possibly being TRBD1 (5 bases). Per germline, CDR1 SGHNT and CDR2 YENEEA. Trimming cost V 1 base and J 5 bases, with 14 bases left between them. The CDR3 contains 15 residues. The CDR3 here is CASSLGERGFETQYF. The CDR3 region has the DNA TGTGCCAGCAGCTTAGGGGAAAGGGGCTTCGAGACCCAGTACTTC.

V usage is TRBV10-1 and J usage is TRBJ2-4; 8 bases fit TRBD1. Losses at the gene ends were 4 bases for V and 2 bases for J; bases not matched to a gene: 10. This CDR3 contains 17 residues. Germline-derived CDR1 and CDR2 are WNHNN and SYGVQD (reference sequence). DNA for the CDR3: TGCGCCAGCAGTGGCCGCGGACAGGGTTGGACCAAAAACATTCAGTACTTC. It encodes CASSGRGQGWTKNIQYF.

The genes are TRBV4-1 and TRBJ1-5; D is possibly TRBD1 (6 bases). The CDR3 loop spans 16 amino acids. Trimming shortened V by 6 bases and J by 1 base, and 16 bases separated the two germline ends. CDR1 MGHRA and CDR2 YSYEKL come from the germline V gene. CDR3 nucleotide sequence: TGCGCCAGCAGGGAGGGGGGTATTTGGAGCAATCAGCCCCAGCATTTT. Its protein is CASREGGIWSNQPQHF.

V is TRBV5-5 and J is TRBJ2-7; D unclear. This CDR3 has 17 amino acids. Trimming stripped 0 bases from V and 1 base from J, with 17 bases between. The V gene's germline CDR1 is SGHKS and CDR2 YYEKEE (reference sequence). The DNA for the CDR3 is TGTGCCAGCAGCTTGGAAGCTGGCAGGTTAGTATCCTACGAGCAGTACTTC. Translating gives CASSLEAGRLVSYEQYF.

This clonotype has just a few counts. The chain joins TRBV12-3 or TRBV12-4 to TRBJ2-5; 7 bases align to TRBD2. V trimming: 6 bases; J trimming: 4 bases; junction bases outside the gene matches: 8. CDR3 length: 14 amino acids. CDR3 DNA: TGTGCCAGCAGCAACCCAGGGAGGGTAGAGACCCAGTACTTC. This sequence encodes CASSNPGRVETQYF.

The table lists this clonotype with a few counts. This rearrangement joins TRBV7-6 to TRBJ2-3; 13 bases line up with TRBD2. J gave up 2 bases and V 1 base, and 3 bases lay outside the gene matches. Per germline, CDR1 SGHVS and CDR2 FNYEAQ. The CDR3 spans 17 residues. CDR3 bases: TGTGCCAGCAGCTTAGGAGGACTAGCGGGGGCCACAGATACGCAGTATTTT. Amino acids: CASSLGGLAGATDTQYF.

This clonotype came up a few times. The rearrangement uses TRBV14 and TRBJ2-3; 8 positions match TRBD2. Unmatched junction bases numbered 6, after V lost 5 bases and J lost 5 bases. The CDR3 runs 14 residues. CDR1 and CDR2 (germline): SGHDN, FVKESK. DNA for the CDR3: TGTGCCAGCAGCTTAAGCGGGAGTCTAGATACGCAGTATTTT. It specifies CASSLSGSLDTQYF. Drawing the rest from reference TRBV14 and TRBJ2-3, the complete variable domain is EAGVTQFPSHSVIEKGQTVTLRCDPISGHDNLYWYRRVMGKEIKFLLHFVKESKQDESGMPNNRFLAERTGGTYSTLKVQPAELEDSGVYFCASSLSGSLDTQYFGPGTRLTVL.

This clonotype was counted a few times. In DNA form, the CDR3 reads TGTGCCAGCAGCGGGGGACAGGGGGCTGGAGGGGAGCTGTTTTTT. As protein: CASSGGQGAGGELFF. This rearrangement joins TRBV7-6 to TRBJ2-2, with 12 bases matching TRBD1. CDR3 length equals 15 residues. Germline CDR1 and CDR2: SGHVS and FNYEAQ. After removal of 5 bases from V and 8 bases from J, the junction contained 6 bases not matched to a gene.

The CDR3 spells CASSLGGGLATYYEQYF. The CDR3 DNA follows: TGTGCCAGCAGTTTAGGGGGGGGACTAGCGACTTACTACGAGCAGTACTTC. The chain is built from TRBV12-3 or TRBV12-4 and TRBJ2-7; 10 bases are shared with TRBD2. The V segment lost 1 base and the J segment 3 bases; nucleotides outside the gene matches: 9. This CDR3 comprises 17 residues.

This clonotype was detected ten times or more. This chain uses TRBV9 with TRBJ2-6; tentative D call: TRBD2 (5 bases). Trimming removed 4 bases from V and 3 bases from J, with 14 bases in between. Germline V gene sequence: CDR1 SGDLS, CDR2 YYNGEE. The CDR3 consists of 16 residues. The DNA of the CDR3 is TGTGCCAGCAGCCCGGCCCGGGGTTATGGGGCCAACGTCCTGACTTTC. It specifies CASSPARGYGANVLTF.

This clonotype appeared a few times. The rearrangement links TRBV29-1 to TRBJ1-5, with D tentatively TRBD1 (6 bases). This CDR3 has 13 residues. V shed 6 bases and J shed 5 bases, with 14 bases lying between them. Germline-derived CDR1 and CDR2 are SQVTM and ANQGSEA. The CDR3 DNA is TGCAGCGTATCGGCAGGGGTGGATCAGCCCCAGCATTTT. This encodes CSVSAGVDQPQHF.

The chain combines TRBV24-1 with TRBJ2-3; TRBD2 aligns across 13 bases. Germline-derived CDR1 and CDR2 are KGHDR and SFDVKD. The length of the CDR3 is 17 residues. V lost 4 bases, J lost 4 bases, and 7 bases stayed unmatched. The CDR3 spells CATSDPGLAGAADTQYF. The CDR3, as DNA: TGTGCCACCAGTGACCCAGGACTAGCGGGAGCAGCAGATACGCAGTATTTT.

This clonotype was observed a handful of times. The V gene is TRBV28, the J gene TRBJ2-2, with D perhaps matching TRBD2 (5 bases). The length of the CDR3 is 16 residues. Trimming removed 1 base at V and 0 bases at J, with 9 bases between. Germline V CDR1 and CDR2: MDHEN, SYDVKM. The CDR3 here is CASSLLGGSNTGELFF. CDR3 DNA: TGTGCCAGCAGTTTATTAGGAGGCTCGAACACCGGGGAGCTGTTTTTT.

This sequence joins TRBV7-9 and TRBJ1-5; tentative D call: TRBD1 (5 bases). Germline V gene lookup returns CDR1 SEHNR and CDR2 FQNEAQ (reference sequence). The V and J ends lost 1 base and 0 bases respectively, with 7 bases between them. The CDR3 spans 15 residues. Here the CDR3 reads CASSLGTHSNQPQHF. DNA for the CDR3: TGTGCCAGCAGCTTAGGGACACATAGCAATCAGCCCCAGCATTTT.

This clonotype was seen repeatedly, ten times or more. CDR3 sequence reads: CASRVNEKLFF. The CDR3 bases are TGTGCCAGCAGAGTTAATGAAAAACTGTTTTTT. The V gene is TRBV6-5, the J gene TRBJ1-4; D gene uncertain. Per the germline V gene, CDR1 is MNHEY and CDR2 is SVGAGI. V dropped 6 bases and J dropped 4 bases, with 3 bases sitting between them. The CDR3 sequence is 11 residues long.

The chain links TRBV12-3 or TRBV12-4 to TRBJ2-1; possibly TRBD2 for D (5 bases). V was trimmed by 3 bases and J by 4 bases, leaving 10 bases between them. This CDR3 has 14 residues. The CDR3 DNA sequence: TGTGCCAGCAGTTTCGGGGTCCAGTACAATGAGCAGTTCTTC. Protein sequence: CASSFGVQYNEQFF.

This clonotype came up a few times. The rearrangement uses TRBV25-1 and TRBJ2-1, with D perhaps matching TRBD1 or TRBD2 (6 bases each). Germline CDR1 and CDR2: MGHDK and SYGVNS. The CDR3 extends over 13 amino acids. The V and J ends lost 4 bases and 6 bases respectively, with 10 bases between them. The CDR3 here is CASSVGGPNEQFF. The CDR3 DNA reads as TGTGCCAGCAGTGTTGGGGGGCCCAATGAGCAGTTCTTC.

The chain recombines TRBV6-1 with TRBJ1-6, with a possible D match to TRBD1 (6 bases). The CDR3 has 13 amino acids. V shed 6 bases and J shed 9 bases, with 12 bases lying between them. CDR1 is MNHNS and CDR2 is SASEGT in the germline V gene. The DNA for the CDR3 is TGTGCCAGCAGCCCCGGGACACTTTCACCCCTCCACTTT. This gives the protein CASSPGTLSPLHF.

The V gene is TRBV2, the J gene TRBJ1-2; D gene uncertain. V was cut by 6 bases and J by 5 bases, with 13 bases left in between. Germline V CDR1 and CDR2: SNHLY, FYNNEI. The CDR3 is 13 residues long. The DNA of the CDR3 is TGTGCCAGCAGGTTAGGGCCGACTTATGGCTACACCTTC. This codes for CASRLGPTYGYTF.

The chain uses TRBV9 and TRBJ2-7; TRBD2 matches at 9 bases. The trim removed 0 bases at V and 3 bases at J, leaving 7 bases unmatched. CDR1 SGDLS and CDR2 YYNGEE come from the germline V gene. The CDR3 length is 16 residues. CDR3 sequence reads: CASSVALLAGFYEQYF. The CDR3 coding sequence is TGTGCCAGCAGCGTAGCTCTGCTAGCGGGATTCTACGAGCAGTACTTC.

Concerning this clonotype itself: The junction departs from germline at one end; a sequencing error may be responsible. Written as DNA, the CDR3 is TGTGCCAGTACCAATAGCGGAGAAGTACTCTACAATGAGCAGCTCTTC. This codes for CASTNSGEVLYNEQLF. The rearrangement joins TRBV12-3 or TRBV12-4 to TRBJ2-1; tentative D call: TRBD2 (6 bases). The CDR3 contains 16 residues.

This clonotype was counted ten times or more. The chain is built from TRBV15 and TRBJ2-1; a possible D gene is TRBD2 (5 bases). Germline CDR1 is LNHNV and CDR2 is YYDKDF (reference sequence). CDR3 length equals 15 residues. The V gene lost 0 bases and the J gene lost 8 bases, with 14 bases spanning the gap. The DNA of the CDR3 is TGTGCCACCAGCAGAGAGAGGGCCTATGTCGATGAGCAGTTCTTC. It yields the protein CATSRERAYVDEQFF.

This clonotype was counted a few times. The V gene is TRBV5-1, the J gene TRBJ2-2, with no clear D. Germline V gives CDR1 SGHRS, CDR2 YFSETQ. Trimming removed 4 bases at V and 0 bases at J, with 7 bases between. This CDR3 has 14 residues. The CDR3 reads CASSPAPNTGELFF. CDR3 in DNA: TGCGCCAGCAGCCCGGCCCCGAACACCGGGGAGCTGTTTTTT.

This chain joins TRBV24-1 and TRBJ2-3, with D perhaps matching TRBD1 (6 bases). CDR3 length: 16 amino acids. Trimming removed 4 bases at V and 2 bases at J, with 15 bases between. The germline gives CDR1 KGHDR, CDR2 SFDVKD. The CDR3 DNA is TGTGCCACCAGTGACCCTAACAGGGACCCCACAGATACGCAGTATTTT. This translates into CATSDPNRDPTDTQYF.

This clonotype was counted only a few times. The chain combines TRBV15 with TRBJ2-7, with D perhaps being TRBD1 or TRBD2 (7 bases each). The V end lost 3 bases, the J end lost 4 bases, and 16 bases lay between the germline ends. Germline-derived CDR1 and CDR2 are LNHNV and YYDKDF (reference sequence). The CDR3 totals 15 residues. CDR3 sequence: CATSREGGGPYEQYF. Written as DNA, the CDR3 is TGTGCCACCAGCAGGGAGGGAGGGGGCCCTTACGAGCAGTACTTC.

The CDR3 reads CASSHIAPRASGQETQYF. The CDR3, as DNA: TGTGCCAGCAGCCATATCGCCCCCCGGGCTAGCGGACAAGAGACCCAGTACTTC. V usage is TRBV7-9 and J usage is TRBJ2-5; TRBD2 agrees at 7 bases. The length of the CDR3 is 18 residues. Germline-derived CDR1 and CDR2 are SEHNR and FQNEAQ (reference sequence). The junction had 17 bases not matched to a gene; V was cut back by 5 bases and J by 2 bases.

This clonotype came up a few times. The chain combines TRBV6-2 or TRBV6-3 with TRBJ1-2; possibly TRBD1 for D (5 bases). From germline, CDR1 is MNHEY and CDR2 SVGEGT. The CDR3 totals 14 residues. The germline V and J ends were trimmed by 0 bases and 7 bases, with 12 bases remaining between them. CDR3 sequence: CASSYSEGARGYTF. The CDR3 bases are TGTGCCAGCAGTTACTCGGAAGGGGCGCGTGGCTACACCTTC.